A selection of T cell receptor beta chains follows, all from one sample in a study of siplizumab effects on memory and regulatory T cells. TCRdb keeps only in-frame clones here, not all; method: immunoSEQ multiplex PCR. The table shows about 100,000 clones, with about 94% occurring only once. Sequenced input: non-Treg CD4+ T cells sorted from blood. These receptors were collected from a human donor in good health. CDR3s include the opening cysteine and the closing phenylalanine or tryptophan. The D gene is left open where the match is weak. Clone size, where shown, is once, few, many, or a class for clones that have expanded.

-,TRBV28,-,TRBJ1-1,TGTGCCAGCAGTTCCCCCGGTGGGGGGGCGGGGATTGGCGCTTTCTTT,CASSSPGGGAGIGAFF
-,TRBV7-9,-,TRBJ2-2,TGTGCCAGCAAGAGGTCCTCGGGGACCGGGGAGCTGTTTTTT,CASKRSSGTGELFF
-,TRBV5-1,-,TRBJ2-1,TGCGCCAGCAGCGTCCATCAGGGATATGATGAGCAGTTCTTC,CASSVHQGYDEQFF
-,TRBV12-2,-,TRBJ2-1,TGTGCAAGTCGCTTAGTTGAGGTGCGCGGGAGATCTCGCAATGAGCAGTTCTTC,CASRLVEVRGRSRNEQFF
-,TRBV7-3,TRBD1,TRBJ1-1,TGTGCCAGCAGCTTAAGTCAGAGGACAGGGGACACTGAAGCTTTCTTT,CASSLSQRTGDTEAFF
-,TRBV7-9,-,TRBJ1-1,TGTGCCAGCAGCTTAGAGGGAGTAAAGGCTGAAGCTTTCTTT,CASSLEGVKAEAFF
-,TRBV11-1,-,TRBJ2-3,TGTGCCAGCAGCTTAGGAAAGGGGAGGAACACAGATACGCAGTATTTT,CASSLGKGRNTDTQYF
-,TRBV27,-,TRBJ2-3,TGTGCCAGCAGTTTAGAAGGATGGACAGGCACAGATACGCAGTATTTT,CASSLEGWTGTDTQYF
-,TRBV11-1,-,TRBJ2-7,TGTGCCAGCAGCTTAGGATTTGCCGTTGGGGGCGAGCAGTACTTC,CASSLGFAVGGEQYF
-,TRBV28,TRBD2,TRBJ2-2,TGTGCCAGCAGCCCGGCCGGGGGACTAGCGGCTACCGGGGAGCTGTTTTTT,CASSPAGGLAATGELFF
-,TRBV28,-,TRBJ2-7,TGTGCCAGCAGTCCCCCACCGGGGACCTACGAGCAGTACTTC,CASSPPPGTYEQYF
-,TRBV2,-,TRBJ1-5,TGTGCCAGCAGCCGAAACAGGGTTCAGCCCCAGCATTTT,CASSRNRVQPQHF
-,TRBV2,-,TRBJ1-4,TGTGCCAGCACTTACACAGCCAGCGGGGGTGAAAAACTGTTTTTT,CASTYTASGGEKLFF
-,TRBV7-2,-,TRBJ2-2,TGTGCCAGCAGTCCCACGAGGGCCGGGGAGCTGTTTTTT,CASSPTRAGELFF
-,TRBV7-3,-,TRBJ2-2,TGTGCCAGCAGCTTAAGTAGCGTAGGCACCGGGGAGCTGTTTTTT,CASSLSSVGTGELFF
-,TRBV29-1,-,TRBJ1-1,TGCAGCGTTCGCACAGGGAGCATGAACACTGAAGCTTTCTTT,CSVRTGSMNTEAFF
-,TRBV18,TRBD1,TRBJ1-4,TGTGCCAGCTCACCAAGGGGACAGATTTCAACTAATGAAAAACTGTTTTTT,CASSPRGQISTNEKLFF
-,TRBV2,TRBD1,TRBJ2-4,TGTGCCAGCAGCCGACCGACAGGGGGGATTGCCATTCAGTACTTC,CASSRPTGGIAIQYF
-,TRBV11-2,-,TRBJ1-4,TGTGCCAGCAGCCTAGGACGTGCAACTAATGAAAAACTGTTTTTT,CASSLGRATNEKLFF
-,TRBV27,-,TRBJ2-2,TGTGCCAGCAGGGCGTGGGGCACCGGGGAGCTGTTTTTT,CASRAWGTGELFF
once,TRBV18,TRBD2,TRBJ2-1,TGTGCCAGCTCACCACAGACTAGCGGCTCCTACAATGAGCAGTTCTTC,CASSPQTSGSYNEQFF
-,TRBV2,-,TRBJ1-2,TGTGCCAGCAGTGAAATTCAGGTCGGCTACACCTTC,CASSEIQVGYTF
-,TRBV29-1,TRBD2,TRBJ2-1,TGCAGCGGAACGACTAGCTCCGGCAATGAGCAGTTCTTC,CSGTTSSGNEQFF
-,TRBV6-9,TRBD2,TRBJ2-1,TGTGCCAAAAGCGGGGGGCGCATGGACTACAATGAGCAGTTCTTC,CAKSGGRMDYNEQFF
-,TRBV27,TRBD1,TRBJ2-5,TGTGCCAGCAACCCGGGACAGCGGGAGACCCAGTACTTC,CASNPGQRETQYF
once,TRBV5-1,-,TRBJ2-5,TGCGCCAGCAGCTTGGTACCCAGCCAAGAGACCCAGTACTTC,CASSLVPSQETQYF
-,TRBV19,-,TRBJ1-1,TGTGCCAGTAGTATAGGAAGGACGATTTCCTTGAACACTGAAGCTTTCTTT,CASSIGRTISLNTEAFF
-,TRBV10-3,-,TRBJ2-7,TGTGCCATCAGTGACGGAACCTACGAGCAGTACTTC,CAISDGTYEQYF
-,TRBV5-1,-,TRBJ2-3,TGCGCCAGCAGCTTGGCGGGGGCAGAAGATACGCAGTATTTT,CASSLAGAEDTQYF
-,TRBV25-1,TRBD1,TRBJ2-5,TGTGCCAGCAGTGAGCAACCGGGACAGGGACAAGAGACCCAGTACTTC,CASSEQPGQGQETQYF
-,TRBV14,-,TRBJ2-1,TGTGCCAGCAGCAAACCGGGGACTTCTCTGAGGTATGAGCAGTTCTTC,CASSKPGTSLRYEQFF
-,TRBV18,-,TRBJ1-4,TGTGCCAGCTCATCGGGCTTCGGGGGTGAAAAACTGTTTTTT,CASSSGFGGEKLFF
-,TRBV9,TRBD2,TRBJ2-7,TGTGCCAGCAGCGTAGGCGCTAGCGGGTCTTACGAGCAGTACTTC,CASSVGASGSYEQYF
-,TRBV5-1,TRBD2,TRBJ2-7,TGCGCCAGCAGCTTCACTAGCGGGACGTCCTTGGAGCAGTACTTC,CASSFTSGTSLEQYF
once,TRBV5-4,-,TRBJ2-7,TGTGCCAGCAGCTTGGAGGGGTACGAGCAGTACTTC,CASSLEGYEQYF
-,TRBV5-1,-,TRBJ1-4,TGCGCCAGCAGCTTAGACAGACCTAAAGAAAAACTGTTTTTT,CASSLDRPKEKLFF
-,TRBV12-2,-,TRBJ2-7,TGTGCAAGTCGCTCGACAGGGGGCAACGAGGGCGAGCAGTACTTC,CASRSTGGNEGEQYF
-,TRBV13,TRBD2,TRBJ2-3,TGTGCCAGCAGCTCAGGACTAGCGGGTCCTGATACGCAGTATTTT,CASSSGLAGPDTQYF
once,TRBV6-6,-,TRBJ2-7,TGTGCCAGCAGTTACTCGGGGCAGGGTAGCAACGAGCAGTACTTC,CASSYSGQGSNEQYF
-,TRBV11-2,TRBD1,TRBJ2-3,TGTGCCAGCAGCTTAGTAGGTCCAGGGGGATATGTTACGCAGTATTTT,CASSLVGPGGYVTQYF
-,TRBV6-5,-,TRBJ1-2,TGTGCCAGCAGTTTCAACGGACAGTATGGCTACACCTTC,CASSFNGQYGYTF
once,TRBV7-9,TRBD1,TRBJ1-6,TGTGCCAGCAGCTTAGGGGACAGGGCCCATTCACCCCTCCACTTT,CASSLGDRAHSPLHF
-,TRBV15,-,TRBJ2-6,TGTGCCACCAGCAGAGATCTAGTGTCTGGGGCCAACGTCCTGACTTTC,CATSRDLVSGANVLTF
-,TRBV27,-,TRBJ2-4,TGTGCCAGCAGTCTGACTGTGGCCAAAAACATTCAGTACTTC,CASSLTVAKNIQYF
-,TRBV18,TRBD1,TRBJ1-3,TGTGCCAGCTCACCGGGACAGGGTGGAAACACCATATATTTT,CASSPGQGGNTIYF